Below are 10 T cell receptor beta chains sequenced from a single sample in a study of cytomegalovirus exposure and HLA in healthy donors. Primers for the PCR totalled 60 Vbeta and 13 Jbeta. Some clones are missing from TCRdb's copy, which holds only in-frame ones; the method was immunoSEQ multiplex PCR. The sample yields about 120,000 clones, over 60% seen once. Sequenced: PBMCs. The source of these receptors is a man in his late teens or twenties in good health and CMV-seronegative.

This clone was counted once. The genes are TRBV19 and TRBJ2-3; no clear D. Deletions cut 5 bases from V and 2 bases from J, with 11 bases between. Germline CDR1 reads LNHDA; CDR2 reads SQIVND (reference sequence). The CDR3 has 14 residues. This CDR3 is CASSLQSATDTQYF. The CDR3 region has the DNA TGTGCCAGTAGTCTCCAGAGCGCCACAGATACGCAGTATTTT.

The gene calls are TRBV7-9 and TRBJ2-7; a weak D match, TRBD2 (5 bases). CDR3 length equals 13 residues. CDR1 and CDR2 (germline): SEHNR, FQNEAQ (reference sequence). Trimming took off 3 bases at V and 5 bases at J, with 11 bases between the two ends. CDR3 in DNA: TGTGCCAGCAGCTTGGCTAGCTTACACGAGCAGTACTTC. It translates to CASSLASLHEQYF.

The chain is built from TRBV6-5 and TRBJ2-2; D is uncertain. Germline values: CDR1 MNHEY, CDR2 SVGAGI. V dropped 6 bases and J dropped 4 bases, with 15 bases sitting between them. There are 15 residues in the CDR3. CDR3: CASRENTLGTGELFF. DNA of the CDR3: TGTGCCAGCAGAGAAAACACCCTTGGCACCGGGGAGCTGTTTTTT.

This chain joins TRBV30 and TRBJ2-7, with D possibly being TRBD1 (5 bases). The CDR3 sequence is 13 residues long. Trimming stripped 0 bases from V and 7 bases from J, with 13 bases between. Germline CDR1 GTSNPN, CDR2 SVGIG (reference sequence). CDR3 region: CAWSVGLLGEQYF. In DNA, the CDR3 is TGTGCCTGGAGTGTGGGGCTTCTTGGGGAGCAGTACTTC.

The chain carries TRBV27 and TRBJ2-3, with TRBD2 as a possible D gene (5 bases). V was shortened by 2 bases and J by 0 bases, with 12 bases between the two germline ends. The germline V gene encodes CDR1 MNHEY and CDR2 SMNVEV (reference sequence). The CDR3 totals 16 residues. CDR3 region: CASSLEGGLSTDTQYF. The CDR3 DNA reads TGTGCCAGCAGTTTAGAAGGCGGGCTGAGCACAGATACGCAGTATTTT.

This clone was detected a few times. This chain joins TRBV5-1 and TRBJ1-5; tentative D call: TRBD1 (6 bases). Germline CDR1 reads SGHRS; CDR2 reads YFSETQ. Trimming pared 0 bases from V and 0 bases from J, leaving 10 bases between. This CDR3 has 16 amino acids. This chain's CDR3 is CASSLGTGNSNQPQHF. CDR3 sequence (DNA): TGCGCCAGCAGCTTGGGCACAGGGAATAGCAATCAGCCCCAGCATTTT.

This clone was seen a few times. The rearrangement links TRBV28 to TRBJ2-7, with D maybe TRBD1 (5 bases). The CDR3 contains 15 residues. Trimming removed 2 bases from V and 0 bases from J, with 11 bases in between. CDR1 and CDR2 (germline): MDHEN, SYDVKM. The CDR3 nucleotides are TGTGCCAGCAGTTTACGACAGCCTATCTCCTACGAGCAGTACTTC. It translates to CASSLRQPISYEQYF.

V and J are TRBV7-8 and TRBJ1-1; possibly TRBD1 for D (6 bases). The CDR3 has 13 amino acids. The ends were cut back, 5 bases at V and 1 base at J, with 8 bases in the middle. CDR1 is SGHVS and CDR2 is FQNEAQ in the germline V gene. CDR3 sequence: CASSNRANTEAFF. CDR3 sequence (DNA): TGTGCCAGCAGCAACAGGGCGAACACTGAAGCTTTCTTT.

The rearrangement links TRBV27 to TRBJ2-5; a weak D match, TRBD1 (5 bases). This CDR3 is built from 14 residues. CDR1 and CDR2 (germline): MNHEY, SMNVEV (reference sequence). Deletions cut 2 bases from V and 3 bases from J, with 10 bases between. CDR3 loop: CASSLRGGEETQYF. In DNA, the CDR3 is TGTGCCAGCAGTTTAAGGGGTGGGGAAGAGACCCAGTACTTC.

The chain carries TRBV10-3 and TRBJ2-2; TRBD2 matches 9 bases. Germline V CDR1 and CDR2: ENHRY, SYGVKD. J was trimmed by 3 bases and V by 2 bases; bases with no gene match: 1. This CDR3 region has 15 residues. The CDR3 DNA is TGTGCCATCAGTGAGGCTAGCGGGGACACCGGGGAGCTGTTTTTT. It is translated as CAISEASGDTGELFF.